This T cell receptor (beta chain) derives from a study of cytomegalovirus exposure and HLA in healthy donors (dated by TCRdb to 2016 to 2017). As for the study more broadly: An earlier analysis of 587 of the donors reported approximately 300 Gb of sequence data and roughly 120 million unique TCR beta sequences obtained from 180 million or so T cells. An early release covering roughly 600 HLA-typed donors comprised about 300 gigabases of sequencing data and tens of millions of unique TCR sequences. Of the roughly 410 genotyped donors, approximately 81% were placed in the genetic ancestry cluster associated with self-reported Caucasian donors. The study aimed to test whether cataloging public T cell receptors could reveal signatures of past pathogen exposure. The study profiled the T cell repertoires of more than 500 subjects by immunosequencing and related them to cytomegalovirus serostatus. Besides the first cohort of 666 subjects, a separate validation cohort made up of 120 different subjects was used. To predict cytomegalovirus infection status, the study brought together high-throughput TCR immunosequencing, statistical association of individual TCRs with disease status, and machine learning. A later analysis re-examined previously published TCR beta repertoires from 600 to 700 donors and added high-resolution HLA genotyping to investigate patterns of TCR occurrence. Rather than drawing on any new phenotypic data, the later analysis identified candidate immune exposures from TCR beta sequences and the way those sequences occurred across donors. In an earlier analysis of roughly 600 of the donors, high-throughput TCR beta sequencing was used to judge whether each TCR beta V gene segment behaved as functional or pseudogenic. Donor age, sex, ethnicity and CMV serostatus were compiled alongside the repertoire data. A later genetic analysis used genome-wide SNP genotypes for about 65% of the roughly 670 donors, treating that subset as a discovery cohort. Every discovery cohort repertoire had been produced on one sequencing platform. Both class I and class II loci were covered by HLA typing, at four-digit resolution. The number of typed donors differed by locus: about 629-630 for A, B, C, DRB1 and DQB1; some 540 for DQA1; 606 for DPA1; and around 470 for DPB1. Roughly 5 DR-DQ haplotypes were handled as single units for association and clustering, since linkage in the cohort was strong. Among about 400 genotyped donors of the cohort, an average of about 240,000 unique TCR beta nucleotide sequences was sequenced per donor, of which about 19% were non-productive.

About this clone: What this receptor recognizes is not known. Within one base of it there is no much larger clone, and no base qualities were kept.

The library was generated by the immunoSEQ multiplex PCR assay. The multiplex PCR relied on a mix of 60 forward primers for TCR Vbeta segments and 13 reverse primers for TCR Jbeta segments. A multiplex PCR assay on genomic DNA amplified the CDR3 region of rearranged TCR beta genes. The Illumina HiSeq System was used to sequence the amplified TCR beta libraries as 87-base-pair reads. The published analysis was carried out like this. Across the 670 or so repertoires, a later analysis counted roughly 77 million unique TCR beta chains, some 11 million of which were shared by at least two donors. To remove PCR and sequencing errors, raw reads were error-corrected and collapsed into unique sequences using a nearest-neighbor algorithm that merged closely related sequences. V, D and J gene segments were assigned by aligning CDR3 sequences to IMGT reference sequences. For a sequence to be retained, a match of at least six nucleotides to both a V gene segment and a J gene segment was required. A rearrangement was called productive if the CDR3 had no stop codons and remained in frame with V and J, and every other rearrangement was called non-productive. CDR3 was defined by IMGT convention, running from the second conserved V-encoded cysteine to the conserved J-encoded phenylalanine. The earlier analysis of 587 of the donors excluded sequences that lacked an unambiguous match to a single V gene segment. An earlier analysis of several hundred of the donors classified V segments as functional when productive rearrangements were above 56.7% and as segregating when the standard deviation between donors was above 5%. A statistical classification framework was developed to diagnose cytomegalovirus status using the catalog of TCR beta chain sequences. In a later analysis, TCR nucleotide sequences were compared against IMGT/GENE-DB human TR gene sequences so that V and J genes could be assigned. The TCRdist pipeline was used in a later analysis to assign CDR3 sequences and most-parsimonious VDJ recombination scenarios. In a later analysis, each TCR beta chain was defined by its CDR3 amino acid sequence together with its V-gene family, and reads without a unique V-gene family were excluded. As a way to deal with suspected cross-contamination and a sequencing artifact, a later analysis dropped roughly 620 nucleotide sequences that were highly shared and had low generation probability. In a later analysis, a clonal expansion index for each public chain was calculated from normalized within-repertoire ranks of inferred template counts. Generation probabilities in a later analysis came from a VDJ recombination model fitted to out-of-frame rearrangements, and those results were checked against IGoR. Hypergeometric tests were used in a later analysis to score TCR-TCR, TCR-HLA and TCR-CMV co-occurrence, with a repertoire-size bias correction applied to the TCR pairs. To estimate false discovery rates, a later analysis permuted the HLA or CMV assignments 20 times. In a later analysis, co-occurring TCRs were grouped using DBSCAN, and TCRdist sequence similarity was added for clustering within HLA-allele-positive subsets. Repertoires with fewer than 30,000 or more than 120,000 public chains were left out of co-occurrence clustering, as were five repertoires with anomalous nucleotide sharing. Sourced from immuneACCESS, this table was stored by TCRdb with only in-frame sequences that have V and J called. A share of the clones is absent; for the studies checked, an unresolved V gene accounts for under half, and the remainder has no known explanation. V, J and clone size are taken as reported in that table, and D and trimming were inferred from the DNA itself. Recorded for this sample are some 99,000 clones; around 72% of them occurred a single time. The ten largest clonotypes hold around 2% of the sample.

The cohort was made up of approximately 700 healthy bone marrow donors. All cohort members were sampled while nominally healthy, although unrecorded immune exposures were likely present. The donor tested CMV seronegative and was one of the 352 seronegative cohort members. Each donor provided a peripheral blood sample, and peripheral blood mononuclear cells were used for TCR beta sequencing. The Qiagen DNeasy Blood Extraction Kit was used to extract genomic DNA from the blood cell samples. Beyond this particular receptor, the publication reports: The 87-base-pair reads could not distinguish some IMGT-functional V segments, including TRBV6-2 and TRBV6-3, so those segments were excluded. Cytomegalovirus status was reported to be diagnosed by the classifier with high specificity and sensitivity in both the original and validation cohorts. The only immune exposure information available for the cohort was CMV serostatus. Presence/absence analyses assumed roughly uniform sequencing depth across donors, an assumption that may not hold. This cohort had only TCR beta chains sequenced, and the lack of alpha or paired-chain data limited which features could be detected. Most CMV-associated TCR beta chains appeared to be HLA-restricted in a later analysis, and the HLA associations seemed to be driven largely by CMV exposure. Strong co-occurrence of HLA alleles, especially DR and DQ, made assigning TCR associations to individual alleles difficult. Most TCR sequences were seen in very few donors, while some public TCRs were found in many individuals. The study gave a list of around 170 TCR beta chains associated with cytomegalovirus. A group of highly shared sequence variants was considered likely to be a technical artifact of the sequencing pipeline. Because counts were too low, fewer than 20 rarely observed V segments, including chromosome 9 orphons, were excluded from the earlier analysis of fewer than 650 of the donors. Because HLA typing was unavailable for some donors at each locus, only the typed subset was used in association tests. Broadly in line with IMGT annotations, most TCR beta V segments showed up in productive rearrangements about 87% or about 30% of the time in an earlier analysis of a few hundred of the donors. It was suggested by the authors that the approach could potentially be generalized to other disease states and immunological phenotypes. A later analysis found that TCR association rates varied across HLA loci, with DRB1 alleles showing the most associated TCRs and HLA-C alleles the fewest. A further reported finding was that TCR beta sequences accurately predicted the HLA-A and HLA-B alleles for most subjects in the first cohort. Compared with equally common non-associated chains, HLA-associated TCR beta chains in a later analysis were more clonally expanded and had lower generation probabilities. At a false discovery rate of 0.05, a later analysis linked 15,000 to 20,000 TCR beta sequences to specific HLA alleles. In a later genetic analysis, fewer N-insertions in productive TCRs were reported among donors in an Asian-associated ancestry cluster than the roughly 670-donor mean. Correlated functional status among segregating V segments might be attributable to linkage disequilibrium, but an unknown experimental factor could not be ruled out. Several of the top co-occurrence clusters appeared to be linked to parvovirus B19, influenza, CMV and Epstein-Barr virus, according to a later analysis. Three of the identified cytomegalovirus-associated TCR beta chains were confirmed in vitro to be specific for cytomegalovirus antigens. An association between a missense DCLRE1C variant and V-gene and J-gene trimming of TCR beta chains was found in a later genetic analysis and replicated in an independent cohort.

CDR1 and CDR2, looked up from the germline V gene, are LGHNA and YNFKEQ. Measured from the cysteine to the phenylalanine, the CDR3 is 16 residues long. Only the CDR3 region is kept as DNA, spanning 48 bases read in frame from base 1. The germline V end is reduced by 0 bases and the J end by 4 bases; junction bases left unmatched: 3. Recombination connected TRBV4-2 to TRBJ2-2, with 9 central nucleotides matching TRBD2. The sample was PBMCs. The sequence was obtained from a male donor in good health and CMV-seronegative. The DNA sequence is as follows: TGTGCCAGCAGCCAAGAGCGAGCGGGAGGCACCGGGGAGCTGTTTTTT. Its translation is CASSQERAGGTGELFF.